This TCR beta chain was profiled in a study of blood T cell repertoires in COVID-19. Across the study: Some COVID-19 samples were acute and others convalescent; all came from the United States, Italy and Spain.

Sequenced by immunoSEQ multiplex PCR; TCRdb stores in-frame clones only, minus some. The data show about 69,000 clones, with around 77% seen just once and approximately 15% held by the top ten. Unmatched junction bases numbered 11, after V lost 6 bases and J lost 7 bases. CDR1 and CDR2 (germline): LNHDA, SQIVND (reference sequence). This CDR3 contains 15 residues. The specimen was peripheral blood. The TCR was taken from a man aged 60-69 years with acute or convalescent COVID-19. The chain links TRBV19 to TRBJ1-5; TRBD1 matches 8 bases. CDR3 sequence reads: CASRERTGSTQPQHF. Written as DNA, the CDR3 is TGTGCCAGTAGGGAACGGACAGGGAGTACCCAGCCCCAGCATTTT.